The next 14 T cell receptor beta chains were all read from a single sample in a study of shared clonotypes between healthy human individuals. Clones were read by immunoSEQ multiplex PCR, and TCRdb kept only the in-frame ones, dropping some. The sample contains 1,500,000 or so clones, around 97% of which appear only once. Sequencing was done on a sample of naive CD4+ T cells sorted from blood. Subset specified: CD45RA+ positively selected. The receptors originated from a man younger than 40 in good health.

The chain recombines TRBV6-4 with TRBJ2-2, with no clear D. Germline assignment: CDR1 MRHNA and CDR2 SNTAGT. The CDR3 has 16 amino acids. Deletions cut 0 bases from V and 3 bases from J, with 11 bases between. CDR3 loop: CASSDSRRQDTGELFF. CDR3 coding DNA: TGTGCCAGCAGTGACTCGAGGCGGCAGGACACCGGGGAGCTGTTTTTT.

This clone showed up just once. This sequence joins TRBV19 and TRBJ1-5, with 7 bases that match TRBD1. Unmatched junction bases numbered 8, after V lost 7 bases and J lost 2 bases. The CDR3 consists of 15 residues. In germline, CDR1 is LNHDA, CDR2 SQIVND (reference sequence). As DNA, the CDR3 is TGTGCCAGTACCCCCCGGGACAGACGCAATCAGCCCCAGCATTTT. Translated: CASTPRDRRNQPQHF. The variable domain in full, with the rest retrieved from reference TRBV19 and TRBJ1-5, is DGGITQSPKYLFRKEGQNVTLSCEQNLNHDAMYWYRQDPGQGLRLIYYSQIVNDFQKGDIAEGYSVSREKKESFPLTVTSAQKNPTAFYLCASTPRDRRNQPQHFGDGTRLSIL.

The rearrangement links TRBV7-9 to TRBJ2-2, with 14 bases matching TRBD2. CDR1 is SEHNR, CDR2 FQNEAQ, per germline (reference sequence). The junction had 7 bases not matched to a gene; V was cut back by 2 bases and J by 5 bases. The CDR3 runs 18 residues. In DNA form, the CDR3 reads TGTGCCAGCAGCTTACGACGACTAGCGGGAGGGTTTACCGGGGAGCTGTTTTTT. This sequence encodes CASSLRRLAGGFTGELFF.

The chain employs TRBV19 and TRBJ2-1; 8 bases are a match to TRBD2. Germline CDR1 LNHDA, CDR2 SQIVND (reference sequence). The CDR3 sequence is 14 residues long. With V trimmed by 7 bases and J by 0 bases, 2 bases remained unmatched. CDR3 sequence reads: CASKRESSYNEQFF. The DNA for the CDR3 is TGTGCCAGTAAGCGGGAGAGCTCCTACAATGAGCAGTTCTTC.

Note on this clone: This same CDR3 is encoded by further DNA sequences in the sample. The chain combines TRBV5-1 with TRBJ2-2, with a weak D call TRBD1 (6 bases). CDR3 length: 13 amino acids. From germline, CDR1 is SGHRS and CDR2 YFSETQ. Trimming took off 3 bases at V and 5 bases at J, with 8 bases between the two ends. The CDR3 protein is CASSSRGTGELFF. The CDR3 bases are TGCGCCAGCAGCTCGAGGGGGACCGGGGAGCTGTTTTTT.

DNA of the CDR3: TGTGCCATCAGTGTCGCCACAGATACGCAGTATTTT. This encodes CAISVATDTQYF. This sequence joins TRBV10-3 and TRBJ2-3; D gene ambiguous. The germline gives CDR1 ENHRY, CDR2 SYGVKD. V lost 4 bases and J lost 2, with 4 bases in between. The CDR3 consists of 12 residues.

In its sample, this clone was seen once. The chain is built from TRBV5-8 and TRBJ2-3; D perhaps matches TRBD2 (6 bases). Trimming removed 4 bases from V and 7 bases from J, with 10 bases in between. Germline values: CDR1 SGHTS, CDR2 YDEGEE. The CDR3 is made up of 12 amino acids. DNA of the CDR3: TGTGCCAGCAGCATTGGGGGGAATACGCAGTATTTT. It translates to CASSIGGNTQYF.

The chain uses TRBV5-4 and TRBJ2-7; weak D call: TRBD2 (5 bases). CDR3 length: 12 amino acids. Germline CDR1 reads SGHNT; CDR2 reads YYREEE (reference sequence). Trimming pared 4 bases from V and 6 bases from J, leaving 11 bases between. In nucleotides, the CDR3 is TGTGCCAGCAGCCCTGGACTCTCCGAGCAGTACTTC. Its translation: CASSPGLSEQYF.

There are a few counts of this clone. The chain has TRBV29-1 and TRBJ1-4; D is unresolved. Trimming took 4 bases from V and 4 from J, leaving 10 bases between them. CDR3 length equals 13 residues. The germline gives CDR1 SQVTM, CDR2 ANQGSEA. CDR3 loop: CSVVGQFNEKLFF. The DNA for the CDR3 is TGCAGCGTTGTCGGGCAGTTTAATGAAAAACTGTTTTTT. Full variable domain (outside the CDR3, taken from reference TRBV29-1 and TRBJ1-4): SAVISQKPSRDICQRGTSLTIQCQVDSQVTMMFWYRQQPGQSLTLIATANQGSEATYESGFVIDKFPISRPNLTFSTLTVSNMSPEDSSIYLCSVVGQFNEKLFFGSGTQLSVL.

V usage is TRBV5-6 and J usage is TRBJ2-1; TRBD2 matches 9 bases. Germline V gene data show CDR1 as SGHDT and CDR2 as YYEEEE. The CDR3 runs to 14 residues. The trim removed 5 bases at V and 6 bases at J, leaving 6 bases unmatched. The CDR3 bases are TGTGCCAGCAGTAGCGGGAGAACTTTCAATGAGCAGTTCTTC. Encoded protein: CASSSGRTFNEQFF.

Remarks on this clone: The identical CDR3 is also encoded by other nucleotide sequences in the sample. The rearrangement uses TRBV19 and TRBJ2-7; no clear D gene. From germline, CDR1 is LNHDA and CDR2 SQIVND (reference sequence). The CDR3 has 13 amino acids. The germline V and J ends were trimmed by 5 bases and 0 bases, with 8 bases remaining between them. CDR3 DNA sequence: TGTGCCAGTAGTCCTTCGGGCTCCTACGAGCAGTACTTC. It codes for CASSPSGSYEQYF.

The chain combines TRBV6-5 with TRBJ2-3; D unresolved. The CDR3 loop spans 15 amino acids. Trimming shortened V by 4 bases and J by 1 base, and 12 bases separated the two germline ends. CDR1 MNHEY and CDR2 SVGAGI come from the germline V gene. The CDR3 reads CASSWRGTGTDTQYF. DNA for the CDR3: TGTGCCAGCAGTTGGCGCGGCACAGGCACAGATACGCAGTATTTT.

The rearrangement uses TRBV10-3 and TRBJ2-2; the match to TRBD2 covers 8 bases. The germline V gene encodes CDR1 ENHRY and CDR2 SYGVKD. The CDR3 consists of 14 residues. V trimming: 10 bases; J trimming: 3 bases; junction bases outside the gene matches: 7. The CDR3 DNA reads TGTGCCACCGGTAGGCGGGGGGACACCGGGGAGCTGTTTTTT. Translated: CATGRRGDTGELFF.

The genes are TRBV5-1 and TRBJ2-5; 12 bases align to TRBD2. CDR3 length: 15 amino acids. CDR1 is SGHRS, CDR2 YFSETQ, per germline. Trimming took 3 bases from V and 1 from J; bases not matched to a gene: 1. Here the CDR3 reads CASSSLAGGQETQYF. Written as DNA, the CDR3 is TGCGCCAGCAGCTCACTAGCGGGGGGCCAAGAGACCCAGTACTTC.